Following are 21 T cell receptor beta chains from one sample sequenced in a study of blood T cell repertoires in COVID-19. Measured with immunoSEQ multiplex PCR; TCRdb has only the in-frame clones, and not every one. Of 200,000 to 250,000 clones listed, roughly 84% are singletons. Sequencing was performed on peripheral blood. Receptors originate from a man aged 40-55 years with acute or convalescent COVID-19.

The V and J genes are TRBV5-1 and TRBJ1-4, with D possibly being TRBD1 (6 bases). The CDR3 is made up of 16 amino acids. Looked up from germline, CDR1 is SGHRS and CDR2 is YFSETQ. V lost 4 bases, J lost 4 bases, and 17 bases lay in between. The CDR3 loop is CASSPRARGGNEKLFF. The DNA for the CDR3 is TGCGCCAGCAGCCCGCGAGCAAGGGGGGGTAATGAAAAACTGTTTTTT.

The chain is built from TRBV4-3 and TRBJ2-7, with D possibly being TRBD1 (6 bases). This CDR3 spans 14 amino acids. Trimming shortened V by 3 bases and J by 4 bases, and 13 bases separated the two germline ends. Germline V gene sequence: CDR1 LGHNA, CDR2 YSLEER. The CDR3 region is CASSHEQGWYEQYF. Here the CDR3 DNA reads TGCGCCAGCAGCCACGAACAGGGATGGTACGAGCAGTACTTC.

The V gene is TRBV11-2, the J gene TRBJ1-2; a possible D gene is TRBD1 (5 bases). V was pared by 1 base and J by 7 bases, with 7 bases between. The CDR3 is made up of 12 amino acids. Germline V gives CDR1 SGHAT, CDR2 FQNNGV. Written as DNA, the CDR3 is TGTGCCAGCAGCTTAGCGGGGGTTGGCTACACCTTC. Protein product: CASSLAGVGYTF. Variable domain in full (rest from reference TRBV11-2 and TRBJ1-2): EAGVAQSPRYKIIEKRQSVAFWCNPISGHATLYWYQQILGQGPKLLIQFQNNGVVDDSQLPKDRFSAERLKGVDSTLKIQPAKLEDSAVYLCASSLAGVGYTFGSGTRLTVV.

V usage is TRBV2 and J usage is TRBJ1-2, with 7 bases matching TRBD1. The germline gives CDR1 SNHLY, CDR2 FYNNEI. The CDR3 contains 16 residues. J lost 0 bases, V lost 6 bases, and 10 bases had no gene match. The CDR3 nucleotides are TGTGCCAGCAGCGAACCAGGAGGACAGGCTAACTATGGCTACACCTTC. Protein: CASSEPGGQANYGYTF.

The chain employs TRBV19 and TRBJ1-2; 9 bases agree with TRBD1. CDR1 is LNHDA and CDR2 is SQIVND in the germline V gene (reference sequence). Trimming removed 5 bases from V and 3 bases from J; junction bases left unmatched: 7. The CDR3 loop spans 15 amino acids. The CDR3 region has the DNA TGTGCCAGTAGTGTGTCGGACAGGGGAGACTATGGCTACACCTTC. Its translation is CASSVSDRGDYGYTF.

The chain joins TRBV30 to TRBJ1-1; 11 positions match TRBD1. V gave up 5 bases and J gave up 6 bases; unmatched junction bases: 5. Germline V lookup: CDR1 GTSNPN, CDR2 SVGIG (reference sequence). The CDR3 is 13 residues long. CDR3 in amino acids: CAWGTGGRSEAFF. Written as DNA, the CDR3 is TGTGCCTGGGGGACAGGGGGAAGGTCTGAAGCTTTCTTT.

The chain joins TRBV18 to TRBJ2-1; D remains unclear. V dropped 0 bases and J dropped 6 bases, with 18 bases sitting between them. Germline loops: CDR1 KGHSH, CDR2 LQKENI. This CDR3 comprises 17 residues. The CDR3 nucleotides are TGTGCCAGCTCACCACCACTGAATCCCCCTCCTCTCAATGAGCAGTTCTTC. Translation: CASSPPLNPPPLNEQFF.

The rearrangement links TRBV27 to TRBJ2-7, with TRBD1 identical over 8 bases. This CDR3 region has 12 residues. CDR1 is MNHEY and CDR2 is SMNVEV in the germline V gene (reference sequence). V was clipped by 5 bases and J by 4 bases; unmatched bases: 1. CDR3 region: CASSHRGYEQYF. The DNA of the CDR3 is TGTGCCAGCAGTCACAGGGGGTACGAGCAGTACTTC.

The gene calls are TRBV6-5 and TRBJ1-5, with D uncertain. There are 14 residues in the CDR3. V dropped 0 bases and J dropped 6 bases, with 9 bases sitting between them. Germline assignment: CDR1 MNHEY and CDR2 SVGAGI. DNA for the CDR3: TGTGCCAGCAGTTACTCGGGCGCAGGTCAGCCCCAGCATTTT. Translation: CASSYSGAGQPQHF.

The gene calls are TRBV7-9 and TRBJ1-2; D remains unclear. CDR1 and CDR2 (germline): SEHNR, FQNEAQ (reference sequence). V shed 4 bases and J shed 0 bases, with 9 bases lying between them. This CDR3 is built from 14 residues. In nucleotides, the CDR3 is TGTGCCAGCAGCTCACCCTACTCTAACTATGGCTACACCTTC. As protein: CASSSPYSNYGYTF. Full variable domain (missing parts from reference TRBV7-9 and TRBJ1-2): DTGVSQNPRHKITKRGQNVTFRCDPISEHNRLYWYRQTLGQGPEFLTYFQNEAQLEKSRLLSDRFSAERPKGSFSTLEIQRTEQGDSAMYLCASSSPYSNYGYTFGSGTRLTVV.

This clone was observed a single time. V usage is TRBV9 and J usage is TRBJ1-6; D not certain. Trimming took off 4 bases at V and 0 bases at J, with 14 bases between the two ends. The length of the CDR3 is 17 residues. Germline V gives CDR1 SGDLS, CDR2 YYNGEE. Here the CDR3 DNA reads TGTGCCAGCAGCAGAGGAAACCCGAGCTCCTATAATTCACCCCTCCACTTT. This gives the protein CASSRGNPSSYNSPLHF.

The V gene is TRBV7-2, the J gene TRBJ2-7; 7 bases agree with TRBD1. The V gene's germline CDR1 is SGHTA and CDR2 FQGNSA. There are 14 residues in the CDR3. Trimming took 3 bases from V and 1 from J; bases not matched to a gene: 3. The CDR3 sequence: CASSFPQGSYEQYF. The CDR3 DNA reads as TGTGCCAGCAGCTTTCCACAGGGGTCCTACGAGCAGTACTTC.

V usage is TRBV6-2 or TRBV6-3 and J usage is TRBJ1-4; D may be TRBD1 (6 bases). The CDR3 extends over 14 amino acids. V lost 6 bases and J 8 bases, leaving 16 bases between the germline ends. CDR1 is MNHEY and CDR2 is SVGEGT in the germline V gene. The CDR3 here is CASSRPSGVEKLFF. CDR3 DNA sequence: TGTGCCAGCAGCCGCCCGTCAGGGGTAGAAAAACTGTTTTTT.

The genes are TRBV4-2 and TRBJ1-2, with 9 bases aligning to TRBD1. The germline V gene has CDR1 LGHNA and CDR2 YNFKEQ. The junction had 18 bases not matched to a gene; V was cut back by 6 bases and J by 1 base. There are 19 residues in the CDR3. The CDR3 reads CASSPALTGGGQGNYGYTF. CDR3 coding DNA: TGTGCCAGCAGTCCGGCCCTAACAGGGGGCGGACAAGGTAACTATGGCTACACCTTC.

The J gene is TRBJ2-1, the V gene TRBV3-1 (or the pseudogene TRBV3-2); D might be TRBD2 (5 bases). The CDR3 length is 14 residues. V gave up 4 bases and J gave up 9 bases, with 16 bases separating them. CDR1 is LGHDT, CDR2 YNNKEL, per germline (reference sequence). The CDR3 DNA is TGTGCCAGCAGCCCCTATTATGAGGGTAGTGAGCAGTTCTTC. This sequence encodes CASSPYYEGSEQFF.

The V call is TRBV6-2 or TRBV6-3, the J call TRBJ2-3; a possible D gene is TRBD1 (5 bases). The CDR3 totals 12 residues. The V gene lost 5 bases and the J gene lost 8 bases, with 11 bases spanning the gap. Germline V CDR1 and CDR2: MNHEY, SVGEGT. This CDR3 reads CASSQRGGTQYF. The CDR3, as DNA: TGTGCCAGCAGTCAAAGGGGCGGTACGCAGTATTTT.

V gene TRBV5-4 combines with J gene TRBJ1-5; D remains ambiguous. There are 13 residues in the CDR3. Per the germline V gene, CDR1 is SGHNT and CDR2 is YYREEE (reference sequence). V dropped 4 bases and J dropped 9 bases, with 14 bases sitting between them. This CDR3 reads CASSASSRGPQHF. DNA of the CDR3: TGTGCCAGCAGCGCCTCTTCAAGAGGGCCCCAGCATTTT.

This clone was seen just once. V and J are TRBV6-5 and TRBJ1-2; D ambiguous. Germline CDR1 and CDR2: MNHEY and SVGAGI. The CDR3 has 15 residues. V was shortened by 7 bases and J by 6 bases, with 21 bases between the two germline ends. The CDR3 DNA reads TGTGCCAGCACCAACTCCCCGGGAACGGGAAATGGCTACACCTTC. This codes for CASTNSPGTGNGYTF.

The chain joins TRBV15 to TRBJ2-2; perhaps TRBD1 as D (5 bases). CDR1 and CDR2 (germline): LNHNV, YYDKDF (reference sequence). The CDR3 has 15 amino acids. With 4 bases removed from V and 3 bases from J, the gap between germline ends came to 12 bases. DNA for the CDR3: TGTGCCACCAGCATTTTCAGGGTTCACACCGGGGAGCTGTTTTTT. Residues: CATSIFRVHTGELFF.

This clone has just one count. The chain recombines TRBV4-3 with TRBJ2-3; 8 bases fit TRBD2. The CDR3 sequence is 17 residues long. V shed 0 bases and J 1 base; nucleotides not matched to a gene: 6. CDR1 is LGHNA and CDR2 is YSLEER in the germline V gene. The CDR3 DNA reads TGCGCCAGCAGCCAAGATCAAGCGGGGGCTGGCACAGATACGCAGTATTTT. It yields the protein CASSQDQAGAGTDTQYF.

The rearrangement uses TRBV10-3 and TRBJ2-5, with 9 bases lining up with TRBD1. Germline CDR1 reads ENHRY; CDR2 reads SYGVKD. CDR3 length: 16 amino acids. V lost 0 bases to trimming and J lost 5 bases; unmatched junction nucleotides: 7. The CDR3 coding sequence is TGTGCCATCAGTGAGTCGAACAGGGGGCTATCGGAGACCCAGTACTTC. It codes for CAISESNRGLSETQYF.